The TCR beta chain described here comes from a study of blood T cell repertoires in COVID-19. Study-level background: Some COVID-19 samples were acute and others convalescent; all came from the United States, Italy and Spain.

The CDR3 runs to 13 residues. The germline V gene encodes CDR1 SGHTA and CDR2 FQGNSA. Between the trimmed V and J ends, which lost 5 bases and 2 bases, there was a span of 9 bases. Generated by immunoSEQ multiplex PCR, the TCRdb table keeps only in-frame clones and is missing some. The sample carries 55,000 to 85,000 clones, approximately 77% recorded once. This clonotype originated in a woman aged 70-85 years with acute or convalescent COVID-19. The sequenced sample was peripheral blood. The chain links TRBV7-2 to TRBJ2-5; possibly TRBD1 for D (5 bases). CDR3: CASSTGLQETQYF. The CDR3 nucleotides read TGTGCCAGCAGCACAGGATTACAAGAGACCCAGTACTTC.